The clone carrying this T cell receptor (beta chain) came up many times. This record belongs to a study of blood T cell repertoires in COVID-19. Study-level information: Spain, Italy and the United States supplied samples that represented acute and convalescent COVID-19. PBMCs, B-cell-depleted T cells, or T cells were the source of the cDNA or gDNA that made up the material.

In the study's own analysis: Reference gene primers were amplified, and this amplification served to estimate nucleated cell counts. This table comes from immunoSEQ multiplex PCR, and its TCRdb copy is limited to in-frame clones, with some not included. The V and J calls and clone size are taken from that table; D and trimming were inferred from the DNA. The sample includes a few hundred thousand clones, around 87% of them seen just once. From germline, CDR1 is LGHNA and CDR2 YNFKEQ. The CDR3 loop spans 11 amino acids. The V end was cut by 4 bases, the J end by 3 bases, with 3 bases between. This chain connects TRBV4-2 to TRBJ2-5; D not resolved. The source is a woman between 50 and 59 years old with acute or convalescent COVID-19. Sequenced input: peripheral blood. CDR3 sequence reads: CASSREETQYF. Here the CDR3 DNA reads TGTGCCAGCAGCCGAGAAGAGACCCAGTACTTC.